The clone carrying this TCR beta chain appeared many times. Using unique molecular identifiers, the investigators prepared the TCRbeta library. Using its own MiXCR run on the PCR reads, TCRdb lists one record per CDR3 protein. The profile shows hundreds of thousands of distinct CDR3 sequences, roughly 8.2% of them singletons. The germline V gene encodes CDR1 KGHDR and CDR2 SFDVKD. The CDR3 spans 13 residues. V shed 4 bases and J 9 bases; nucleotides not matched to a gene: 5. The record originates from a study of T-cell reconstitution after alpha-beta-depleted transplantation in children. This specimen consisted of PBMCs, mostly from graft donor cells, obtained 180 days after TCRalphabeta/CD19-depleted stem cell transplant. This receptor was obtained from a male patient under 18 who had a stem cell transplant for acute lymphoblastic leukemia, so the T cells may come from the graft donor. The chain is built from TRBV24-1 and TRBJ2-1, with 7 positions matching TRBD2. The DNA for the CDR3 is TGTGCCACCAGTGAACCGGGACTACCTGAGCAGTTCTTC. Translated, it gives CATSEPGLPEQFF.